This TCR beta chain was documented in a study of OX40 agonist ivuxolimab in advanced cancers. Germline CDR1 reads KGHSH; CDR2 reads LQKENI. The length of the CDR3 is 13 residues. The germline V and J ends were trimmed by 3 bases and 4 bases, with 9 bases remaining between them. The protocol was immunoSEQ multiplex PCR, while the TCRdb copy is restricted to in-frame clones and leaves out a portion. The sample has about 61,000 clones, 86% seen once. The specimen was CD4+ or CD8+ T cells sorted from blood, collected in a trial of the OX40 agonist ivuxolimab. This chain joins TRBV18 and TRBJ1-2; D is ambiguous. This receptor was taken from an adult with an advanced solid tumor such as melanoma, head and neck, liver or kidney cancer. The DNA for the CDR3 is TGTGCCAGCTCACCCGACACAGTCTATGGCTACACCTTC. The encoded protein is CASSPDTVYGYTF.